The rows below give T cell receptor beta chains drawn from one sample of a study of T cell responses to AZD1222 COVID-19 vaccine. Data came from immunoSEQ multiplex PCR; TCRdb stores just in-frame clones and leaves some out. The table shows fewer than 120,000 clones, with roughly 90% occurring only once. The starting material was peripheral blood, obtained 28 days after the second AZD1222 dose. Receptors were obtained from an adult who received the AZD1222 COVID-19 vaccine. The CDR3 runs from the conserved cysteine through the conserved F or W. D genes are given only for firm matches. The size entry is marked missing in some rows and otherwise reads once, few, many or a size class.

V	J	D	size	CDR3	DNA
TRBV23-1	TRBJ1-4	.	.	CASSQGVKEEDNEKLFF	TGCGCCAGCAGTCAAGGGGTCAAAGAAGAAGATAATGAAAAACTGTTTTTT
TRBV4-1	TRBJ1-1	TRBD1	.	CASSQQGADKAEAFF	TGCGCCAGCAGCCAACAGGGGGCGGATAAGGCTGAAGCTTTCTTT
TRBV4-1	TRBJ2-3	.	.	CASSQDGGRGPYTDTQYF	TGCGCCAGCAGCCAAGATGGGGGGCGGGGGCCTTACACAGATACGCAGTATTTT
TRBV11-2	TRBJ1-5	TRBD1	.	CASSPDRGGQPQHF	TGTGCCAGCAGCCCCGACAGGGGTGGGCAGCCCCAGCATTTT
TRBV7-9	TRBJ1-6	TRBD1	.	CASSGQGLTPLHF	TGTGCCAGCAGCGGACAGGGTTTAACACCCCTCCACTTT
TRBV6-6	TRBJ1-2	TRBD1	once	CASSETGESYGYTF	TGTGCCAGCAGCGAGACAGGGGAGAGCTATGGCTACACCTTC
TRBV28	TRBJ2-5	.	.	CASSASVGAPKTQYF	TGTGCCAGCAGTGCCTCCGTGGGGGCCCCAAAGACCCAGTACTTC
TRBV28	TRBJ2-2	TRBD2	many	CASSLQGRAPAGELFF	TGTGCCAGCAGTTTACAAGGGAGGGCCCCGGCCGGGGAGCTGTTTTTT
TRBV2	TRBJ2-3	TRBD2	.	CASSGAGRTDTQYF	TGTGCCAGCAGTGGAGCGGGGCGCACAGATACGCAGTATTTT
TRBV13	TRBJ2-1	.	.	CASSLQGGSYNEQFF	TGTGCCAGCAGCTTACAAGGGGGCTCCTACAATGAGCAGTTCTTC
TRBV9	TRBJ2-3	.	.	CASSDSGGPDTQYF	TGTGCCAGCAGCGACAGTGGAGGGCCAGATACGCAGTATTTT
TRBV7-9	TRBJ1-4	.	.	CASSLAEHGMFF	TGTGCCAGCAGCTTAGCTGAGCACGGGATGTTTTTT
TRBV29-1	TRBJ1-1	.	.	CSVERDKNTEAFF	TGCAGCGTTGAGAGGGATAAGAACACTGAAGCTTTCTTT
TRBV10-3	TRBJ2-1	TRBD2	.	CAISELFRGGSNEQFF	TGTGCCATCAGTGAGTTATTCCGGGGGGGCTCGAATGAGCAGTTCTTC
TRBV20-1	TRBJ1-2	.	.	CSARSNYGYTF	TGCAGTGCTAGAAGCAACTATGGCTACACCTTC
TRBV5-1	TRBJ2-3	TRBD1	.	CASTDRGVASTDTQYF	TGCGCCAGCACCGACAGGGGGGTCGCCAGCACAGATACGCAGTATTTT
TRBV9	TRBJ1-5	.	.	CASSRDGNQPQHF	TGTGCCAGCAGCCGGGACGGCAATCAGCCCCAGCATTTT
TRBV7-9	TRBJ1-5	.	.	CASSTDSNQPQHF	TGTGCCAGCAGCACCGACAGTAATCAGCCCCAGCATTTT
TRBV7-8	TRBJ1-1	.	.	CASSYTGTNTEAFF	TGTGCCAGCAGTTATACAGGGACTAACACTGAAGCTTTCTTT
TRBV6-5	TRBJ1-3	.	.	CASSYTRTGNTIYF	TGTGCCAGCAGTTACACTCGGACGGGAAACACCATATATTTT
TRBV12-3/TRBV12-4	TRBJ1-1	.	few	CASRGQMNTEAFF	TGTGCCAGCAGGGGACAAATGAACACTGAAGCTTTCTTT
TRBV11-3	TRBJ2-1	TRBD2	.	CASRGPSGGALSEQFF	TGTGCCAGCAGGGGCCCTAGCGGGGGGGCGTTAAGCGAGCAGTTCTTC
TRBV9	TRBJ2-1	.	.	CASSPPGLNYNEQFF	TGTGCCAGCAGCCCTCCGGGGTTAAACTACAATGAGCAGTTCTTC
TRBV21-1	TRBJ1-1	.	.	CACYMNTEAFF	TGTGCCTGCTACATGAACACTGAAGCTTTCTTT
TRBV7-9	TRBJ2-3	TRBD1	.	CASSPPGGTGTDTQYF	TGTGCCAGCAGCCCCCCAGGGGGAACGGGCACAGATACGCAGTATTTT
TRBV29-1	TRBJ2-1	.	.	CSVGEAGRYNEQFF	TGCAGCGTTGGCGAAGCGGGTCGCTACAATGAGCAGTTCTTC
TRBV11-2	TRBJ2-1	TRBD2	.	CASSPPGLAGGIGNEQFF	TGTGCCAGCAGCCCCCCGGGACTAGCGGGAGGGATCGGCAATGAGCAGTTCTTC
TRBV5-5	TRBJ2-5	TRBD1	.	CASSLSGQGLQETQYF	TGTGCCAGCAGCTTATCGGGACAGGGGCTTCAAGAGACCCAGTACTTC
TRBV27	TRBJ2-3	.	.	CASHSPGGSDTQYF	TGTGCCAGCCACTCTCCCGGGGGATCAGATACGCAGTATTTT
TRBV2	TRBJ2-7	TRBD1	.	CASRATGAGRYF	TGTGCCAGCAGGGCAACAGGGGCCGGACGGTACTTC
TRBV7-3	TRBJ2-2	.	.	CASSPLRGLGGPDTGELFF	TGTGCCAGCAGCCCGTTACGGGGTTTGGGGGGGCCCGACACCGGGGAGCTGTTTTTT
TRBV7-2	TRBJ1-1	.	.	CASSLVGASPAFF	TGTGCCAGCAGCTTAGTCGGGGCCAGCCCGGCTTTCTTT
TRBV18	TRBJ1-4	.	.	CASSPRVFSNEKLFF	TGTGCCAGCTCACCTAGGGTCTTTTCTAATGAAAAACTGTTTTTT
TRBV25-1	TRBJ2-3	TRBD2	.	CASSEDTSGRAGTQYF	TGTGCCAGCAGTGAAGACACTAGCGGGAGGGCTGGTACGCAGTATTTT
TRBV7-6	TRBJ2-1	.	.	CASSLAGNYYNEQFF	TGTGCCAGCAGCTTAGCCGGGAATTACTACAATGAGCAGTTCTTC
TRBV28	TRBJ1-2	.	few	CASSLGPGVNYGYTF	TGTGCCAGCAGTTTAGGACCTGGGGTTAACTATGGCTACACCTTC
TRBV23-1	TRBJ1-1	TRBD1	.	CASSQSKTGAWYTEAFF	TGCGCCAGCAGTCAATCCAAGACAGGGGCTTGGTACACTGAAGCTTTCTTT
TRBV10-3	TRBJ1-1	.	once	CAISETSAHDMNTEAFF	TGTGCCATCAGTGAGACAAGCGCCCACGACATGAACACTGAAGCTTTCTTT
TRBV2	TRBJ2-7	.	few	CASSRLYEQYF	TGTGCCAGCAGTCGTCTCTACGAGCAGTACTTC
TRBV30	TRBJ1-2	.	.	CAWSAGRGYTF	TGTGCCTGGAGTGCAGGGAGAGGCTACACCTTC
TRBV28	TRBJ1-2	TRBD1	.	CASKLLRDRGALGYTF	TGTGCCAGCAAATTGCTCCGGGACAGGGGTGCCTTGGGCTACACCTTC
TRBV27	TRBJ2-1	.	.	CASSFRSFNEQFF	TGTGCCAGCAGTTTCCGCAGTTTCAATGAGCAGTTCTTC
TRBV6-2/TRBV6-3	TRBJ2-7	TRBD1	.	CASSRQGAFLLYF	TGTGCCAGCAGTAGACAGGGGGCATTTCTTTTATACTTC
TRBV12-3/TRBV12-4	TRBJ2-3	.	.	CATSAGAADTQYF	TGTGCCACCTCCGCGGGGGCCGCAGATACGCAGTATTTT
TRBV2	TRBJ2-5	TRBD1	.	CASRATGGVETQYF	TGTGCCAGCAGAGCGACAGGGGGCGTAGAGACCCAGTACTTC
TRBV29-1	TRBJ1-1	TRBD1	.	CSVSGQLITEAFF	TGCAGCGTTTCGGGACAGTTGATCACTGAAGCTTTCTTT
TRBV2	TRBJ2-1	.	.	CASSARDVYNEQFF	TGTGCCAGCAGCGCTAGGGACGTTTACAATGAGCAGTTCTTC
TRBV19	TRBJ1-2	.	.	CASTTDPSFYGYTF	TGTGCCAGTACGACGGACCCTTCCTTCTATGGCTACACCTTC
TRBV4-1	TRBJ1-2	TRBD1	.	CASSHGQGVGGYTF	TGCGCCAGCAGCCACGGACAGGGGGTGGGTGGCTACACCTTC
TRBV27	TRBJ2-2	TRBD1	.	CASSKQGAGGELFF	TGTGCCAGCAGCAAACAGGGGGCAGGCGGGGAGCTGTTTTTT
TRBV6-6	TRBJ1-5	.	.	CASSYERVGNQPQHF	TGTGCCAGCAGTTACGAACGGGTCGGCAATCAGCCCCAGCATTTT
TRBV30	TRBJ2-3	TRBD2	.	CAWGLAGTDTQYF	TGTGCCTGGGGACTAGCGGGCACAGATACGCAGTATTTT
TRBV5-6	TRBJ1-2	.	.	CASSYGQKNYGYTF	TGTGCCAGCAGCTACGGACAGAAAAACTATGGCTACACCTTC
TRBV2	TRBJ2-4	.	.	CGGRPLAKNIQYF	TGTGGCGGACGTCCACTAGCCAAAAACATTCAGTACTTC
TRBV7-9	TRBJ1-6	.	.	CASSLSTVGNSPLHF	TGTGCCAGCAGCTTATCGACAGTTGGTAATTCACCCCTCCACTTT
TRBV6-5	TRBJ1-2	.	.	CASSLPGGGYTF	TGTGCCAGCAGTTTACCCGGGGGGGGCTACACCTTC
TRBV5-1	TRBJ2-2	.	.	CASSLAESGELFF	TGCGCCAGCAGCTTGGCCGAGTCCGGGGAGCTGTTTTTT
TRBV19	TRBJ1-1	.	.	CASSPRDGPTEAFF	TGTGCCAGTAGTCCCCGGGACGGGCCCACTGAAGCTTTCTTT